This T cell receptor (beta chain) was documented in a study of neurological immune-mediated disorders. Study results and limitations: It was HTLV-1-associated myelopathy that showed the most TCR clonal expansion, while multiple sclerosis showed the least, falling below healthy controls.

This clonotype was seen repeatedly, ten times or more. Its antigen is not identified. One entry per CDR3 protein, called by TCRdb with MiXCR from the 5' RACE reads. The sample lists more than 95,000 distinct CDR3 sequences; 10% to 14% were seen once. This CDR3 region has 15 residues. Germline V gives CDR1 SGHRS, CDR2 YFSETQ. V lost 6 bases and J lost 0, with 14 bases in between. As for time point: longitudinal time-point 3. Source material was 2 million unsorted PBMCs, stored at -80 °C in RNAlater. This chain joins TRBV5-1 and TRBJ2-3; a possible D gene is TRBD2 (6 bases). The receptor was derived from a female donor with HTLV-1-associated myelopathy (HAM/TSP). The specimen was PBMCs. CDR3 nucleotides: TGCGCCAGCAACTTCGGGAGCGGGAGCACAGATACGCAGTATTTT. Amino acid sequence: CASNFGSGSTDTQYF.